A single TCR beta chain is shown here with its context. Its antigen has not been determined. It has no much larger one-base neighbor in the sample; base qualities were not kept. The data derive from a study of T cells after yellow fever vaccination (dated by TCRdb to between 2018 and 2020). For context, the study as a whole: The SMART-Seq v4 Ultra Low Input RNA kit was used to prepare libraries from fractions with low cell numbers. To track T-cell clones before and after primary and booster YFV17D yellow fever vaccination, bulk TCR alpha and beta repertoires were sequenced longitudinally. Two healthy male donors, one aged 18 to 30 and one aged 30 to 40 years, made up the cohort. Blood was collected at multiple timepoints before and after primary and secondary immunization, and bulk PBMC replicates and cell subsets were isolated. Summary of the overall study and its limitations: A small fraction of clonotypes showed up in both the CD4 and CD8 compartments, probably as a result of convergent recombination. Most clones expanded after primary vaccination (roughly 96% of CD4 and around 89% of CD8) were re-detected after the booster, suggesting that broad memory maintenance occurred. Computational filtering was needed because FACS-sorted repertoires could contain abundant contaminating clonotypes from the bulk population. Compared with the primary T-cell response, the secondary T-cell response was weaker but faster, peaking on day 5 rather than day 15. The study included only two donors, which limits how far the findings can be generalized.

Trimming takes 7 bases from V and 5 bases from J, and the germline ends sit 13 bases apart. CDR1 SQVTM and CDR2 ANQGSEA are derived from the germline V gene. From the cysteine up to the phenylalanine, the CDR3 has a length of 12 residues. CDR3 DNA is the only sequence kept; it has 36 bases, read in frame from the first base. The treatment or condition label on this specimen signifies: live attenuated yellow fever vaccine strain. At each blood-draw timepoint, two biological replicates of bulk PBMCs were collected. PBMCs were isolated from peripheral blood using a standard Ficoll-Paque protocol. RNA was extracted with TriZol from bulk PBMCs, CD4 and CD8 fractions, and dextramer-positive and dextramer-negative fractions. TCR cDNA was synthesized by 5'RACE template switching, which introduced a universal primer site and unique molecular identifiers. Priming for cDNA synthesis came from both the TCR alpha and TCR beta constant segments. Library amplification involved two PCR steps, and the second step added sample barcodes and sequencing adapters. Sequencing of the libraries was done on either Illumina HiSeq 2500 (2x100 bp) or NovaSeq (2x150 bp). The original methods were these. Reads were demultiplexed and collapsed into UMI consensus sequences with MIGEC, and V(D)J alignment was performed with MiXCR. Clonotypes responding to the vaccine were identified with edgeR on replicate PBMC samples, with the criteria of FDR below 0.01 and a log2 fold change above 5 up to day 15. Bulk clonotypes were assigned CD4 or CD8 identity according to which sequenced CD4 or CD8 repertoire held them at higher abundance. TCRdb handled the public reads itself, with Q25 trimming in fastp and clone calling in MiXCR, and kept productive beta chains. For every CDR3 protein sequence, its rows merge into one entry that carries the most common genes and DNA. For this entry, the V and J calls and clone size follow TCRdb and not the study's own pipeline. Across this sample there are approximately 600,000 distinct CDR3 sequences, with about 12% seen only once. Jointly, the top ten make up 15% of the sample.

This receptor was taken from a man aged 30 to 39 who received the YFV17D yellow fever vaccine. The sample consisted of PBMCs, taken on the day of the yellow fever booster vaccination. This sequence uses TRBV29-1 and TRBJ2-3; a confident D gene designation cannot be given. The nucleotide sequence is given as TGCAGCGCTTTAGGAGAGCTAGATACGCAGTATTTT. This gives the protein CSALGELDTQYF.